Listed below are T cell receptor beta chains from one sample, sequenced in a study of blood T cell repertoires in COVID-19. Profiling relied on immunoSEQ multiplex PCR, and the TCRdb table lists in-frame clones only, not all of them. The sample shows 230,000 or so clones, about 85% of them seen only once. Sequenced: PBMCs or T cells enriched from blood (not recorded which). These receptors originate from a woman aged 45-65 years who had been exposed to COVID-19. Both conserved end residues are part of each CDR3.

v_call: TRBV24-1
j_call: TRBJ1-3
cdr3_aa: CATSDPRDSSGNTIYF

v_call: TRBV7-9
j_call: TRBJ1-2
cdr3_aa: CASSSSGRYGYTF

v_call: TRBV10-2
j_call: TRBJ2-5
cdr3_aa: CASRFAGGAQETQYF

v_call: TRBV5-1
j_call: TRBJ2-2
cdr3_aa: CASSFVSGELFF

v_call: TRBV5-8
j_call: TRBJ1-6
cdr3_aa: CASSSDRSSYNSPLHF

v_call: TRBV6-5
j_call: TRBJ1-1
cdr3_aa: CASSYSRVNTEAFF

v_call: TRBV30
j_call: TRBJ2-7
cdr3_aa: CAWSVLIEQYF

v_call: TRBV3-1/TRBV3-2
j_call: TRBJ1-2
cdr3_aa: CASSHSGGYGYTF

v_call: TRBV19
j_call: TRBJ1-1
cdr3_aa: CASKGWKWQTLVLWGAFF

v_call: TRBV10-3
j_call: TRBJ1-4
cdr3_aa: CAISPNRDEKLFF

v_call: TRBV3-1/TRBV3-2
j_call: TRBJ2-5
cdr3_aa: CASSQETRGPGETQYF

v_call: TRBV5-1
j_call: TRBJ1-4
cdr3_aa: CASSRDRVNEKLFF

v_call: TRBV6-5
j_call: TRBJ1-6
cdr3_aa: CASRQDTYNSPLHF

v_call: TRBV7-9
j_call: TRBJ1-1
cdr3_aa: CASTFDSLNTEAFF

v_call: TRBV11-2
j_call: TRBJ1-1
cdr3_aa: CASSLRTGTEAFF

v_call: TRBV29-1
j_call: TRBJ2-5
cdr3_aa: CSVSGGGETQYF

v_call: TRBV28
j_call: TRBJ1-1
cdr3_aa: CASREGVGDTEAFF